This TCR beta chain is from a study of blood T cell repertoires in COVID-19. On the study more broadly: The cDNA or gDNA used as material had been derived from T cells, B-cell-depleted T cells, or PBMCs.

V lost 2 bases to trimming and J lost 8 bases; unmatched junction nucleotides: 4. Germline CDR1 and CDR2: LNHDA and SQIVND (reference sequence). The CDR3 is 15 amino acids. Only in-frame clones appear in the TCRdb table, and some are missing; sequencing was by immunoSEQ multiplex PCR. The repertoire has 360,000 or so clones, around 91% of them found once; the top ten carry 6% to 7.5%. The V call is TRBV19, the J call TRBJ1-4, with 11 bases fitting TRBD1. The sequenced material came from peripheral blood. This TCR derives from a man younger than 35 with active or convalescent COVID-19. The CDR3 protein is CASSIMGQGEEKLFF. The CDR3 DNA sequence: TGTGCCAGTAGTATAATGGGACAGGGGGAGGAAAAACTGTTTTTT.